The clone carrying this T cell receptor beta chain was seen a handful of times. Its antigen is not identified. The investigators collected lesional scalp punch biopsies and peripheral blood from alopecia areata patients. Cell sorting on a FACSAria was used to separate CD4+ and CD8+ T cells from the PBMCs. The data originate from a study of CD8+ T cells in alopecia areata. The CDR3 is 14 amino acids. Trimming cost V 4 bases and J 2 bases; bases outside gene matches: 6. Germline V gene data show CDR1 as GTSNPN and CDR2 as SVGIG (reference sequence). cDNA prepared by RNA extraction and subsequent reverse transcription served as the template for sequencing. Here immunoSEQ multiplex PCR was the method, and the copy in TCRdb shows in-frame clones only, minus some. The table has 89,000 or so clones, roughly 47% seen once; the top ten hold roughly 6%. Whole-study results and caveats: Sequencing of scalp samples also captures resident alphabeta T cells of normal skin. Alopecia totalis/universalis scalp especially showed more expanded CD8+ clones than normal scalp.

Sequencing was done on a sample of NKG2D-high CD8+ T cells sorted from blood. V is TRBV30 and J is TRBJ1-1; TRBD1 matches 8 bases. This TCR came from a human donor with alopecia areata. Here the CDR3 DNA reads TGTGCCTGGAATACCGGACAGGGCAACACTGAAGCTTTCTTT. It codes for CAWNTGQGNTEAFF.